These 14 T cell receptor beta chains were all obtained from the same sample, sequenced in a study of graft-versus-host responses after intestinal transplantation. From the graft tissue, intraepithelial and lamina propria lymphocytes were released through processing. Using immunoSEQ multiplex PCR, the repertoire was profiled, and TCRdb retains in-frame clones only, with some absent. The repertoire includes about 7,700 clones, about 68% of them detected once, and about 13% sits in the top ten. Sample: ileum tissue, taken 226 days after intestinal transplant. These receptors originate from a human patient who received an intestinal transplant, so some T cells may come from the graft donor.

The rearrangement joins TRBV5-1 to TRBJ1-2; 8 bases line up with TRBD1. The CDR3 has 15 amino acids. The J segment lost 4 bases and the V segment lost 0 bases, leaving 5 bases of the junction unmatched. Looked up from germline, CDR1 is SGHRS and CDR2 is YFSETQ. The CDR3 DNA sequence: TGCGCCAGCAGCTTGGTACAGGGGGTCGTCTATGGCTACACCTTC. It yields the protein CASSLVQGVVYGYTF.

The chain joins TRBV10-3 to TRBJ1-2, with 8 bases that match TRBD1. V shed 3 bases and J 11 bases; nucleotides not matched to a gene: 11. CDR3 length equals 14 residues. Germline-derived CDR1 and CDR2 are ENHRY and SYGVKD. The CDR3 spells CAISDHGQGLSYTF. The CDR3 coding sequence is TGTGCCATCAGTGACCACGGACAGGGATTAAGTTACACCTTC.

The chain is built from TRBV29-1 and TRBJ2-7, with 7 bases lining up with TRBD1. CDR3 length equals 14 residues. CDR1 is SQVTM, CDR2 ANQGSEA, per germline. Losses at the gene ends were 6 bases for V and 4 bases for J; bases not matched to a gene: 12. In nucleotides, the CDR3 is TGCAGCGTCCTAAGGGGGACAGAGACGTACGAGCAGTACTTC. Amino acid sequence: CSVLRGTETYEQYF.

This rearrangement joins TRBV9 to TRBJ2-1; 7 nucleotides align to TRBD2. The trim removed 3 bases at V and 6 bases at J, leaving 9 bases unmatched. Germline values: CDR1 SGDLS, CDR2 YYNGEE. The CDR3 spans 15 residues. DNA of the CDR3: TGTGCCAGCAGCGCTTCTGGACTAGACCTCAATGAGCAGTTCTTC. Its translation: CASSASGLDLNEQFF. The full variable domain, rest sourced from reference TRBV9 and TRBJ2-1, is DSGVTQTPKHLITATGQRVTLRCSPRSGDLSVYWYQQSLDQGLQFLIQYYNGEERAKGNILERFSAQQFPDLHSELNLSSLELGDSALYFCASSASGLDLNEQFFGPGTRLTVL.

The chain's CDR3 is CASRDRGSYNEQFF. The CDR3 bases are TGTGCCAGTAGGGACAGGGGGTCGTACAATGAGCAGTTCTTC. V is TRBV19 and J is TRBJ2-1, with 10 nucleotides matching TRBD1. The V gene's germline CDR1 is LNHDA and CDR2 SQIVND (reference sequence). V was pared by 6 bases and J by 4 bases, with 3 bases of the junction left unmatched. The CDR3 consists of 14 residues.

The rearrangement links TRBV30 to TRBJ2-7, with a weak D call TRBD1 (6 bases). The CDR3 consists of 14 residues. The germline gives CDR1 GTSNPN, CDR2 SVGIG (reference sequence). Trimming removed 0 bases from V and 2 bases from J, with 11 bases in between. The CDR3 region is CAWSVWTAAYEQYF. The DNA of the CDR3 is TGTGCCTGGAGTGTATGGACAGCTGCCTACGAGCAGTACTTC.

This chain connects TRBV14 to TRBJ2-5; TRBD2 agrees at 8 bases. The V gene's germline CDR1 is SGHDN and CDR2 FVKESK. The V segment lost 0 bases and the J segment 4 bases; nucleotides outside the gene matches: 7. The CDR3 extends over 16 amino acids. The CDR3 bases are TGTGCCAGCAGCCAAGAACGGGGGGGACGGCTAGAGACCCAGTACTTC. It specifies CASSQERGGRLETQYF.

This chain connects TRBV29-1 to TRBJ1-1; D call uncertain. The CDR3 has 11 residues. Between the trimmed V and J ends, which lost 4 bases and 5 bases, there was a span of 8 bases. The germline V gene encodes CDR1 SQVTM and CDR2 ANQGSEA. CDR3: CSVVIGTEAFF. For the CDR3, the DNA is TGCAGCGTTGTAATCGGGACTGAAGCTTTCTTT.

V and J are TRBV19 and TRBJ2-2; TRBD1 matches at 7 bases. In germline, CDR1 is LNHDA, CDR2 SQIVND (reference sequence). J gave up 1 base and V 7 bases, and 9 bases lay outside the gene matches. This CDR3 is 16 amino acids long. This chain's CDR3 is CASTRQDRLNTGELFF. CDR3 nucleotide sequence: TGTGCCAGTACCAGGCAGGACAGGCTGAACACCGGGGAGCTGTTTTTT.

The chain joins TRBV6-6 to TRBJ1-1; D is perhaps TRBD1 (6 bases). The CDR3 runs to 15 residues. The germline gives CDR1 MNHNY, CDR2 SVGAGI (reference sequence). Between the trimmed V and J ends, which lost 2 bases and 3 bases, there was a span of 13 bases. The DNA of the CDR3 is TGTGCCAGCAGTTACACCCTTGGACAGCACACTGAAGCTTTCTTT. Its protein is CASSYTLGQHTEAFF.

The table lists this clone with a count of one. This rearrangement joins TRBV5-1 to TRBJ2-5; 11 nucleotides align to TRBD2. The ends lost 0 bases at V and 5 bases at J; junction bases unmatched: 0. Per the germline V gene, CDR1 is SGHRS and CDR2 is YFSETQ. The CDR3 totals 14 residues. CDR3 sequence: CASSLGLAGETQYF. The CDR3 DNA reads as TGCGCCAGCAGCTTGGGACTAGCGGGGGAGACCCAGTACTTC.

The DNA of the CDR3 is TGTGCCAGTAGTATAGATGAGGCGGGGGGGCGATATTTT. Residues: CASSIDEAGGRYF. This chain joins TRBV19 and TRBJ2-3; TRBD2 aligns across 9 bases. J was trimmed by 15 bases and V by 0 bases; bases with no gene match: 7. The CDR3 is 13 amino acids. CDR1 is LNHDA, CDR2 SQIVND, per germline (reference sequence).

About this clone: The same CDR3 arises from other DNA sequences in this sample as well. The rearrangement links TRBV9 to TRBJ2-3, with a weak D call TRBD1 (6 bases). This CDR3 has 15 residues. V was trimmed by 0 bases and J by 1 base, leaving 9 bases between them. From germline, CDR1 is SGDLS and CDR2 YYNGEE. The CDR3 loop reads CASSVGGRGTDTQYF. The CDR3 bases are TGTGCCAGCAGCGTAGGGGGGCGGGGCACAGATACGCAGTATTTT.

The CDR3 region is CASSLYGGAGNQPQHF. The CDR3 DNA follows: TGTGCCAGCAGCCTATACGGGGGGGCAGGCAATCAGCCCCAGCATTTT. This chain joins TRBV7-2 and TRBJ1-5; TRBD1 might be the D (6 bases). This CDR3 has 16 amino acids. Trimming stripped 5 bases from V and 2 bases from J, with 16 bases between. Germline CDR1 SGHTA, CDR2 FQGNSA. The full variable domain, rest sourced from reference TRBV7-2 and TRBJ1-5, is GAGVSQSPSNKVTEKGKDVELRCDPISGHTALYWYRQSLGQGLEFLIYFQGNSAPDKSGLPSDRFSAERTGGSVSTLTIQRTQQEDSAVYLCASSLYGGAGNQPQHFGDGTRLSIL.